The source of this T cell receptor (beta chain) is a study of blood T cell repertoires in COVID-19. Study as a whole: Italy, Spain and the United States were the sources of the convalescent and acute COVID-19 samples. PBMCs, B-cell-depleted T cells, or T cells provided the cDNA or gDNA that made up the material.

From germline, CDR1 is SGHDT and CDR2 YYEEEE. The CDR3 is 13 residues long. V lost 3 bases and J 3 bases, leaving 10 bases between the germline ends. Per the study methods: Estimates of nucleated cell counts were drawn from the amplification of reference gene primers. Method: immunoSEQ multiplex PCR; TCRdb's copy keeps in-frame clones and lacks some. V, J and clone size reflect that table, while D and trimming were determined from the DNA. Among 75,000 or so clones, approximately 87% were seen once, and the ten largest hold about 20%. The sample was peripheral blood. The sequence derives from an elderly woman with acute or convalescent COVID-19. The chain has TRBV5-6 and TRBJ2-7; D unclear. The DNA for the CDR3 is TGTGCCAGCAGCTCATATACTGGCTACGAGCAGTACTTC. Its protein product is CASSSYTGYEQYF.